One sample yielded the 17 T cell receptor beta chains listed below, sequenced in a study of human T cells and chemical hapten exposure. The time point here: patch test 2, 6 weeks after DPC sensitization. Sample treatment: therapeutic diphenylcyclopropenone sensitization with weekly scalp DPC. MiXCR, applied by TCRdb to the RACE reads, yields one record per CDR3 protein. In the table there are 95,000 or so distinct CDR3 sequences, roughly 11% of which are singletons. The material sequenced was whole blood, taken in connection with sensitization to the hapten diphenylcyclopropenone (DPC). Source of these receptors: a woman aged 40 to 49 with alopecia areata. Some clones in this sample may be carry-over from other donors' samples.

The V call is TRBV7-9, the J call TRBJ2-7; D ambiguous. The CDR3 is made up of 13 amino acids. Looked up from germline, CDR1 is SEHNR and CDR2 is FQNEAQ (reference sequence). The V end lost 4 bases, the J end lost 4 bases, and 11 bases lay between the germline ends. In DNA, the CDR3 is TGTGCCAGCAGCTCCGTCCCGGCGTACGAGCAGTACTTC. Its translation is CASSSVPAYEQYF.

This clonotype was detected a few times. Here the CDR3 DNA reads TGTGCCAGCAGATCTACCCACTTAACCGGGGAGCTGTTTTTT. Translating it yields CASRSTHLTGELFF. The gene calls are TRBV28 and TRBJ2-2; no reliable D call. With 6 bases removed from V and 5 bases from J, the gap between germline ends came to 13 bases. The CDR3 extends over 14 amino acids. The germline CDR1 and CDR2 sequences are MDHEN and SYDVKM. Complete variable domain (other parts from reference TRBV28 and TRBJ2-2): DVKVTQSSRYLVKRTGEKVFLECVQDMDHENMFWYRQDPGLGLRLIYFSYDVKMKEKGDIPEGYSVSREKKERFSLILESASTNQTSMYLCASRSTHLTGELFFGEGSRLTVL.

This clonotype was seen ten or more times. CDR3 in DNA: TGTGCCAGCAGCTTACTCCAGGGCGGGGGGGCCGGTAATGAGCAGTTCTTC. The encoded protein is CASSLLQGGGAGNEQFF. J is TRBJ2-1 and V is TRBV7-8, with 9 bases that match TRBD2. The CDR3 consists of 17 residues. Germline V lookup: CDR1 SGHVS, CDR2 FQNEAQ. V lost 2 bases, J lost 7 bases, and 12 bases stayed unmatched. Using reference TRBV7-8 and TRBJ2-1 for the parts outside the CDR3, the full variable domain is GAGVSQSPRYKVAKRGQDVALRCDPISGHVSLFWYQQALGQGPEFLTYFQNEAQLDKSGLPSDRFFAERPEGSVSTLKIQRTQQEDSAVYLCASSLLQGGGAGNEQFFGPGTRLTVL.

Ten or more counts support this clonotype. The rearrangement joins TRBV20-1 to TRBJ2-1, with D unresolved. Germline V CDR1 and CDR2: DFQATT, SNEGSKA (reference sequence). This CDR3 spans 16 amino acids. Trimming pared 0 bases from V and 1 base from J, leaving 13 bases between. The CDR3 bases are TGCAGTGCTAGAGAAACGGCGGAGACGTCCTACAATGAGCAGTTCTTC. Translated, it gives CSARETAETSYNEQFF.

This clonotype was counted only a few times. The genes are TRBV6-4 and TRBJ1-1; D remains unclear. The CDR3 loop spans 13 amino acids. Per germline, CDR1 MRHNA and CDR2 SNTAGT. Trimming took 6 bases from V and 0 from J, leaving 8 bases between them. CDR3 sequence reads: CASSRVLNTEAFF. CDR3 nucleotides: TGTGCCAGCAGCCGGGTCTTGAACACTGAAGCTTTCTTT.

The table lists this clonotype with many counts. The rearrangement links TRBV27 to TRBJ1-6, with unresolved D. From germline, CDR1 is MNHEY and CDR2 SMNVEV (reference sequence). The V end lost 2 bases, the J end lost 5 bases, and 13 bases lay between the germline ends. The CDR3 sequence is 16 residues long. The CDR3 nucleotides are TGTGCCAGCAGTTTACGAACTCCCGGGGATAATTCACCCCTCCACTTT. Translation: CASSLRTPGDNSPLHF.

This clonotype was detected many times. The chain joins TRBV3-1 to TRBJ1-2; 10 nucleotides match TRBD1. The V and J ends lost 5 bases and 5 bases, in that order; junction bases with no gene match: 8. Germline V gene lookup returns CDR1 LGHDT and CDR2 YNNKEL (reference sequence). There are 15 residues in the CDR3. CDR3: CASSVEDRGFYGYTF. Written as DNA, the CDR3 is TGTGCCAGCAGCGTCGAGGACAGGGGGTTTTATGGCTACACCTTC.

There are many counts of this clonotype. The CDR3 protein is CASSYLKTGEPYEQYF. The CDR3 region has the DNA TGTGCCAGCAGTTACTTAAAGACAGGGGAGCCCTACGAGCAGTACTTC. The chain couples TRBV6-2 or TRBV6-3 to TRBJ2-7, with 8 bases aligning to TRBD1. Trimming removed 1 base from V and 2 bases from J; junction bases left unmatched: 7. CDR1 MNHEY and CDR2 SVGEGT come from the germline V gene. The CDR3 contains 16 residues.

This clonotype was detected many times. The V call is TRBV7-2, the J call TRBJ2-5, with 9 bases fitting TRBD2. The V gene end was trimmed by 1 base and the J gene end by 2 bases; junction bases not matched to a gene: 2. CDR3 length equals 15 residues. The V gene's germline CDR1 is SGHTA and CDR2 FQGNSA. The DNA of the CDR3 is TGTGCCAGCAGCTTAGGTCTAGCGGGGCAAGAGACCCAGTACTTC. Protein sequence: CASSLGLAGQETQYF.

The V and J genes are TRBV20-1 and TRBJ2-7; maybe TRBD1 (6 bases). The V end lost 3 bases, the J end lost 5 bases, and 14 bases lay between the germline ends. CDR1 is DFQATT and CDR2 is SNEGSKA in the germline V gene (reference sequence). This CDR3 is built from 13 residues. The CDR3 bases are TGCAGTGCTAGTTTGGGGGCCGTAGACGAGCAGTACTTC. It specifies CSASLGAVDEQYF.

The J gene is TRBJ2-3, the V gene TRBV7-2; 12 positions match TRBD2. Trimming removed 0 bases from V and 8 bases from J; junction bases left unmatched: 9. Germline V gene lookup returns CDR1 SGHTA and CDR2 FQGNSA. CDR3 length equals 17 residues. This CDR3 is CASSLATSGGRFATQYF. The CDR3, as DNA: TGTGCCAGCAGCTTAGCGACTAGCGGGGGACGATTCGCTACGCAGTATTTT. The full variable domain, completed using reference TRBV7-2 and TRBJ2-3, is GAGVSQSPSNKVTEKGKDVELRCDPISGHTALYWYRQSLGQGLEFLIYFQGNSAPDKSGLPSDRFSAERTGGSVSTLTIQRTQQEDSAVYLCASSLATSGGRFATQYFGPGTRLTVL.

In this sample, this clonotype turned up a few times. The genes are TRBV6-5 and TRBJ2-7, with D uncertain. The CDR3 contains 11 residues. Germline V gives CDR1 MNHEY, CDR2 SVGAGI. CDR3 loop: CPTPQAYEQYF. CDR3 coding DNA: TGTCCGACCCCCCAGGCCTACGAGCAGTACTTC.

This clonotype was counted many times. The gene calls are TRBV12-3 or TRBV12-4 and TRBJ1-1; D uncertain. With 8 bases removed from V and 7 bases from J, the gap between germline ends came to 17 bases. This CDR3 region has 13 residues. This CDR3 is CASRRSSEGEAFF. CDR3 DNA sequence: TGTGCCAGCCGCCGCTCTTCTGAGGGTGAAGCTTTCTTT.

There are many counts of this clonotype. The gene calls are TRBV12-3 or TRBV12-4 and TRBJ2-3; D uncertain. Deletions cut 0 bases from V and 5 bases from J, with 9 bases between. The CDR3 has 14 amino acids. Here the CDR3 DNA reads TGTGCCAGCAGTTTAGCCCCACCTGGAGATACGCAGTATTTT. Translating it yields CASSLAPPGDTQYF.

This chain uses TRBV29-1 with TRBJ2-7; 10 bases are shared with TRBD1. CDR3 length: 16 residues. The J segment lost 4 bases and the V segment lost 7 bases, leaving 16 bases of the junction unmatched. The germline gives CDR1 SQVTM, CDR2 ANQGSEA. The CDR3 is CSAPGPGQGSWYEQYF. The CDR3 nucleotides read TGCAGCGCTCCAGGGCCGGGACAGGGGTCTTGGTACGAGCAGTACTTC.

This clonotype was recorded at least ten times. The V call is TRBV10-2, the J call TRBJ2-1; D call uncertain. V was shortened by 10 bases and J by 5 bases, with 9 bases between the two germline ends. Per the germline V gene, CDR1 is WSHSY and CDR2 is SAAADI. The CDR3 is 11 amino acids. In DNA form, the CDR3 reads TGCGCCACACGACTCGACAATGAGCAGTTCTTC. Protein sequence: CATRLDNEQFF.

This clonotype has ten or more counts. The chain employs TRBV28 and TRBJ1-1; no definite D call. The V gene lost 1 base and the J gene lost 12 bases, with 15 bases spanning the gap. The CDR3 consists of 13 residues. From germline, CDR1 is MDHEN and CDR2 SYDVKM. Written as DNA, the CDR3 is TGTGCCAGCAGTTTATTGGGAGGGTTTGGGACTTTCTTT. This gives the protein CASSLLGGFGTFF. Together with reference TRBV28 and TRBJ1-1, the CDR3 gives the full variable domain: DVKVTQSSRYLVKRTGEKVFLECVQDMDHENMFWYRQDPGLGLRLIYFSYDVKMKEKGDIPEGYSVSREKKERFSLILESASTNQTSMYLCASSLLGGFGTFFGQGTRLTVV.